This T cell receptor (beta chain) was documented in a study of vaccination and CD4 T cells after COVID-19. Treatment in this sample: roughly ten-day PBMC culture with coronavirus spike peptide pools or control peptides (ViraFEST assay). Trimming stripped 0 bases from V and 0 bases from J, with 6 bases between. Germline CDR1 and CDR2: GTSNPN and SVGIG (reference sequence). The CDR3 has 14 amino acids. As for this clonotype: Its antigen is as yet unknown.

Sequenced with the Oncomine TCR Beta short-read assay was DNA taken from cultured CD4+ T cells. MiXCR, applied by TCRdb to the PCR reads, yields one record per CDR3 protein. The table lists around 4,000 distinct CDR3 sequences, under 20% of them singletons. The rearrangement links TRBV30 to TRBJ1-3; no firm D call. Sequencing was carried out using CD4+ T cells from blood, cultured in vitro. The origin of this receptor is a human donor who had recovered from COVID-19. CDR3 in DNA: TGTGCCTGGAGTGTACTCCCCTCTGGAAACACCATATATTTT. Translated, it gives CAWSVLPSGNTIYF.